This TCR beta chain was documented in a study of blood T cell repertoires in COVID-19. Turning to the study itself: Acute-phase and convalescent COVID-19 samples originated in the United States, Italy and Spain. In each case, the material was cDNA or gDNA derived from T cells, B-cell-depleted T cells, or PBMCs.

Patients in Seattle were enrolled during active infection, then followed longitudinally. V dropped 2 bases and J dropped 3; count of bases not matched to a gene: 9. The CDR3 extends over 17 amino acids. The germline gives CDR1 LGHNA, CDR2 YSLEER. Authors' analysis steps: Counts of nucleated cells, estimated from reference gene primer amplification, were obtained. The data were produced by immunoSEQ multiplex PCR, yet TCRdb's version contains in-frame clones alone and is incomplete. The V and J calls and clone size are taken from that table; D and trimming were inferred from the DNA. The sample contains roughly 350,000 clones, roughly 86% of which appear only once.

Sequencing was carried out using peripheral blood. The receptor was derived from a woman aged 25 to 39 with COVID-19, enrolled during active disease. J is TRBJ2-3 and V is TRBV4-3; TRBD2 agrees at 9 bases. The CDR3 DNA reads TGCGCCAGCAGCCAATACGCGGGAGGGAGGAGAACAGATACGCAGTATTTT. This encodes CASSQYAGGRRTDTQYF.